Shown below are 3 T cell receptor beta chains from a single sample sequenced in a study of blood T cell repertoires in COVID-19. Data came from immunoSEQ multiplex PCR; TCRdb stores just in-frame clones and leaves some out. Among approximately 200,000 clones listed, more than 85% were seen once. Source material: peripheral blood. The receptors derive from a man aged 25 to 40 with acute or convalescent COVID-19.

The chain links TRBV14 to TRBJ2-5; perhaps TRBD1 as D (5 bases). Trimming shortened V by 1 base and J by 7 bases, and 16 bases separated the two germline ends. Germline values: CDR1 SGHDN, CDR2 FVKESK. The CDR3 is 15 residues long. The CDR3, as DNA: TGTGCCAGCAGCCAAGTAGATAGGGGATATGGGACCCAGTACTTC. Its protein product is CASSQVDRGYGTQYF.

The chain recombines TRBV7-2 with TRBJ2-3; D is perhaps TRBD2 (5 bases). CDR3 length: 15 amino acids. Germline V gene data show CDR1 as SGHTA and CDR2 as FQGNSA. V lost 4 bases and J 3 bases, leaving 14 bases between the germline ends. The CDR3 reads CASSSPRVGTDTQYF. In DNA, the CDR3 is TGTGCCAGCAGCTCCCCGAGGGTCGGGACAGATACGCAGTATTTT.

The chain is built from TRBV6-5 and TRBJ2-1; 8 bases fit TRBD2. The CDR3 runs 14 residues. The trim removed 3 bases at V and 6 bases at J, leaving 4 bases unmatched. The V gene's germline CDR1 is MNHEY and CDR2 SVGAGI. The chain's CDR3 is CASSYSGVGNEQFF. The DNA of the CDR3 is TGTGCCAGCAGTTATAGCGGGGTGGGCAATGAGCAGTTCTTC.